These T cell receptor beta chains were read from a single sample in a study of blood T cell repertoires in COVID-19. Repertoires were generated with immunoSEQ multiplex PCR, while TCRdb's copy carries only in-frame clones and drops some. The top ten clones hold less than 3.5% of a sample with about 240,000 clones, 82% of them seen once. The sequencing sample was made of peripheral blood. These receptors all come from a woman aged 18-29 years with acute or convalescent COVID-19. The CDR3 runs from the conserved cysteine through the conserved F or W. Fields, in order: V gene, D gene, J gene, CDR3 protein. D genes are given only for firm matches.

v_gene: TRBV6-5; d_gene: .; j_gene: TRBJ2-3; CDR3aa: CASSYSIGDTQYF
v_gene: TRBV30; d_gene: TRBD2; j_gene: TRBJ2-1; CDR3aa: CAWDRRFPGLAGNNEQFF
v_gene: TRBV5-8; d_gene: TRBD1; j_gene: TRBJ2-1; CDR3aa: CASSPQGASYNEQFF
v_gene: TRBV11-2; d_gene: .; j_gene: TRBJ1-2; CDR3aa: CASSLGTNYGYTF
v_gene: TRBV30; d_gene: TRBD2; j_gene: TRBJ2-7; CDR3aa: CAWSVPGLAGDPLYEQYF
v_gene: TRBV7-2; d_gene: .; j_gene: TRBJ1-5; CDR3aa: CASSPPNQPQHF
v_gene: TRBV18; d_gene: TRBD2; j_gene: TRBJ2-5; CDR3aa: CASSPPLRGGLETQYF
v_gene: TRBV5-1; d_gene: TRBD1; j_gene: TRBJ1-2; CDR3aa: CASSLEVPGQGSTF
v_gene: TRBV4-2; d_gene: .; j_gene: TRBJ1-1; CDR3aa: CASSQDSRDTGDEAFF
v_gene: TRBV30; d_gene: TRBD1; j_gene: TRBJ2-7; CDR3aa: CAWSTWGRGLSSYEQYF
v_gene: TRBV19; d_gene: .; j_gene: TRBJ1-5; CDR3aa: CASSIGQNSNQPQHF
v_gene: TRBV7-2; d_gene: .; j_gene: TRBJ1-2; CDR3aa: CASSSVSGGYGYTF
v_gene: TRBV28; d_gene: TRBD2; j_gene: TRBJ2-1; CDR3aa: CASRSGTSGRNEQFF
v_gene: TRBV6-5; d_gene: .; j_gene: TRBJ2-3; CDR3aa: CASSYAGSSTDTQYF
v_gene: TRBV7-9; d_gene: .; j_gene: TRBJ2-3; CDR3aa: CASSLARRGPDTQYF
v_gene: TRBV27; d_gene: TRBD2; j_gene: TRBJ2-3; CDR3aa: CASTPWTSGTDTQYF
v_gene: TRBV2; d_gene: TRBD1; j_gene: TRBJ2-1; CDR3aa: CASSRTGTGFYNEQFF
v_gene: TRBV18; d_gene: TRBD2; j_gene: TRBJ2-3; CDR3aa: CASSDLTSGRPDTQYF
v_gene: TRBV28; d_gene: .; j_gene: TRBJ2-2; CDR3aa: CASSFSRVRFF
v_gene: TRBV27; d_gene: TRBD1; j_gene: TRBJ2-7; CDR3aa: CASSLGTGSYEQYF
v_gene: TRBV24-1; d_gene: .; j_gene: TRBJ1-1; CDR3aa: CATSGRDTEAFF
v_gene: TRBV5-8; d_gene: .; j_gene: TRBJ1-6; CDR3aa: CASSLLDRDNSPLHF
v_gene: TRBV14; d_gene: TRBD2; j_gene: TRBJ2-7; CDR3aa: CASSPIAGGHGQYF
v_gene: TRBV7-8; d_gene: TRBD2; j_gene: TRBJ2-1; CDR3aa: CASSFSGISYNEQFF
v_gene: TRBV14; d_gene: .; j_gene: TRBJ1-2; CDR3aa: CASSHGMLGYGYTF
v_gene: TRBV7-8; d_gene: TRBD2; j_gene: TRBJ2-2; CDR3aa: CASSLASGRAENGELFF
v_gene: TRBV7-2; d_gene: TRBD2; j_gene: TRBJ2-1; CDR3aa: CASSLSSIEASGNHQFF
v_gene: TRBV29-1; d_gene: .; j_gene: TRBJ2-1; CDR3aa: CSVAIADRSYNEQFF